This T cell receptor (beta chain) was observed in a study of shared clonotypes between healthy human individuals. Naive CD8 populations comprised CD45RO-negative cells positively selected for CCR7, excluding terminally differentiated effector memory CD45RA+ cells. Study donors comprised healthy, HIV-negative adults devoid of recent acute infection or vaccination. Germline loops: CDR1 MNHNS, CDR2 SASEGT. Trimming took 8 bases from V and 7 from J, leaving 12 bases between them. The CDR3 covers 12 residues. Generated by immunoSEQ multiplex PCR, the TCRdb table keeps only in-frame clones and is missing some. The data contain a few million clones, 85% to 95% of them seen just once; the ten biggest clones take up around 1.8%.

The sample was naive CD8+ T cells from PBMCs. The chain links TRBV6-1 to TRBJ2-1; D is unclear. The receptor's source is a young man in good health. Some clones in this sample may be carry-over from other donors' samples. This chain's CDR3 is CASSAGMNEQFF. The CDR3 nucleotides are TGTGCCAGCTCGGCCGGTATGAATGAGCAGTTCTTC.